A selection of T cell receptor beta chains follows, all from one sample in a study of Graves' ophthalmopathy and Graves' hyperthyroidism. Each CDR3 protein is one row after TCRdb ran MiXCR on the multiplex PCR reads. Among hundreds of thousands of distinct CDR3 sequences listed, 22% were seen once. Sequenced material: peripheral blood. These receptors were collected from a woman aged 18-35 years with stable Graves' hyperthyroidism. Some clones in this sample may be carry-over from other donors' samples. The CDR3 runs from the conserved cysteine through the conserved F or W. A D gene is named only where the DNA matches it firmly. Clone size is stated in some rows and not others, as once, few, many or a class when expanded.

TRBV10-3	TRBJ1-5	many	NA	TGTGCCATCAGTGATATGGGAAATCAGCCCCAGCATTTT	CAISDMGNQPQHF
TRBV19	TRBJ2-5	many	NA	TGTGCCAGTAGTAAGGGACGGATCAAGCAAGAGACCCAGTACTTC	CASSKGRIKQETQYF
TRBV20-1	TRBJ2-7	many	NA	TGCAGTGCTTCACTAGGGACGACCTACGAGCAGTACTTC	CSASLGTTYEQYF
TRBV28	TRBJ2-7	many	TRBD2	TGTGCCAGCAGCCCGACCGGGACTAGCGACTACGAGCAGTACTTC	CASSPTGTSDYEQYF
TRBV12-3/TRBV12-4	TRBJ2-5	many	TRBD1	TGTGCCAGCAGTCGGGACAGGGGGCACGAGACCCAGTACTTC	CASSRDRGHETQYF
TRBV6-5	TRBJ2-3	few	NA	TGTGCCAGCAGTTATTTCGATGCGGGGACAGATACGCAGTATTTT	CASSYFDAGTDTQYF
TRBV20-1	TRBJ2-4	NA	NA	TGCAGTGCTAGAGCCCCCGGACAGTCCCTTATCCCCTTC	CSARAPGQSLIPF
TRBV9	TRBJ1-5	many	NA	TGTGCCAGCAGCGTAGACGGGGGCGCCAATCAGCCCCAGCATTTT	CASSVDGGANQPQHF
TRBV6-1	TRBJ2-4	many	NA	TGTGCCAGCAGTGATAAGACAGTAGCCAAAAACATTCAGTACTTC	CASSDKTVAKNIQYF
TRBV13	TRBJ2-7	NA	TRBD1	TGTGCCAGCAGCACCCGGACAGGGTCGGACGAGCAGTACTTC	CASSTRTGSDEQYF